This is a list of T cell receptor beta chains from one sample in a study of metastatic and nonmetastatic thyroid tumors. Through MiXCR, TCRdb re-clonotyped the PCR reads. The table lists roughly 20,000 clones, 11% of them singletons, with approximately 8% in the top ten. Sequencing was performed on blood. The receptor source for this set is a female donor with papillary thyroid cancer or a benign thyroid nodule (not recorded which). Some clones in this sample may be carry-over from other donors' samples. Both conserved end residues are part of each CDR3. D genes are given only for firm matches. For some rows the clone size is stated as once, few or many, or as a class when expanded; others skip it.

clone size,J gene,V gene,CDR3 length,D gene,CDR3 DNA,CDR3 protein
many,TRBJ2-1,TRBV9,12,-,TGTGCCAGCAGCGCCGGTAGTAATGAGCAGTTCTTC,CASSAGSNEQFF
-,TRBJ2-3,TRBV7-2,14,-,TGTGCCAGTGACTCCGGGGGGCGTGAAGATACGCAGTATTTT,CASDSGGREDTQYF
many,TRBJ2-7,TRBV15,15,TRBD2,TGTGCCACCAGCAAGCGGCTAGCGGGAGGGTACGAGCAGTACTTC,CATSKRLAGGYEQYF
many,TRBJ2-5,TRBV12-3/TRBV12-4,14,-,TGTGCCAGCAGTACGCCGGGACACCAAGAGACCCAGTACTTC,CASSTPGHQETQYF
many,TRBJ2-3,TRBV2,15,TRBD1,TGTGCCAGCAGTACGGACAGGGGTAAGGCAGATACGCAGTATTTT,CASSTDRGKADTQYF
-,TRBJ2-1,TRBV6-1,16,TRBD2,TGTGCCAGCACCCATATGGGGCACGGGGAGGGCAATGAGCAGTTCTTC,CASTHMGHGEGNEQFF
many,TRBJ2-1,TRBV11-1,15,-,TGTGCCAGCAGCTTAGGGTTCACGATGAGCAATGAGCAGTTCTTC,CASSLGFTMSNEQFF
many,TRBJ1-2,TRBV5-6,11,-,TGTGCCAGCAGCTTCGGGGGTGGCTACACCTTC,CASSFGGGYTF
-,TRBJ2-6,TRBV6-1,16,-,TGTGCCAGCTGCCTAACTCCCAGGGGAGGTGCCAACGTCCTGACTTTC,CASCLTPRGGANVLTF
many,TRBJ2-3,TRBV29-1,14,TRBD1,TGCAGCGTCCGGACAGGGGGGTCCACAGATACGCAGTATTTT,CSVRTGGSTDTQYF
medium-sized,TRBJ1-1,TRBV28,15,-,TGTGCCAGCAGACCTACAGGGACCCTGAACACTGAAGCTTTCTTT,CASRPTGTLNTEAFF
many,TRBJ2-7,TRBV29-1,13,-,TGCAGTGTTCCGGGACAAGGAAGGTACGAGCAGTACTTC,CSVPGQGRYEQYF
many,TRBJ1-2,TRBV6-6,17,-,TGTGCCAGCAGTTACCAACTGTCACAGGGAACTAACTATGGCTACACCTTC,CASSYQLSQGTNYGYTF
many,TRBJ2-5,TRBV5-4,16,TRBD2,TGTGCCAGCAGCTTGATGACTAGCGGGAATCAAGAGACCCAGTACTTC,CASSLMTSGNQETQYF
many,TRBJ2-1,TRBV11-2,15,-,TGTGCCAGCAGTTCCTTGGCGGGGAACTACAATGAGCAGTTCTTC,CASSSLAGNYNEQFF
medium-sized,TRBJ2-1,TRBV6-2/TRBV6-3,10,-,TGTGCCAGCAGGGGCCGGGCGCAGTTCTTC,CASRGRAQFF
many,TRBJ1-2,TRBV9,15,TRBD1,TGTGCCAGCAGCCCTCAGACAGGGAGGAGAGGGGGCTACACCTTC,CASSPQTGRRGGYTF
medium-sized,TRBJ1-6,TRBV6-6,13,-,TGTGCCAGCAGTTACGCCCCGGATTCACCCCTCCACTTT,CASSYAPDSPLHF
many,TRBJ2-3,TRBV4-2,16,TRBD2,TGTGCCAGCAGCCGGACTAGCGGGAGAGGTGCAGATACGCAGTATTTT,CASSRTSGRGADTQYF
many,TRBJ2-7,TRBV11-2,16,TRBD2,TGTGCCAGCAGCTTAGAACTAGCGGGGCTCTACGATGAGCAGTACTTC,CASSLELAGLYDEQYF
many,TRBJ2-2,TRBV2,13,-,TGTGCCAGCAGGCTTATGATGACCGGGGAGCTGTTTTTT,CASRLMMTGELFF
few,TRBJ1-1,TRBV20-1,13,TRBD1,TGCAGTGTCCAGGGGGGCGCGGGTACTGAAGCTTTCTTT,CSVQGGAGTEAFF
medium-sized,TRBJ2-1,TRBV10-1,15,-,TGCGCCAGCAGTGAGTGGTGGGGAACTTACAATGAGCAGTTCTTC,CASSEWWGTYNEQFF
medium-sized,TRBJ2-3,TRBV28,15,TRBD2,TGTGCCAGCTCCTTCGGGACTAGCGACACAGATACGCAGTATTTT,CASSFGTSDTDTQYF
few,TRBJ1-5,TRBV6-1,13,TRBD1,TGTGCCAGCATCGACAGGGAGTGTCAGCCCCAGCATTTT,CASIDRECQPQHF
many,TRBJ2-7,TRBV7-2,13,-,TGTGCCAGCAGCTTAGGGGTCTCCTACGAGCAGTACTTC,CASSLGVSYEQYF
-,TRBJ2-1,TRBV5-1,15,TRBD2,TGCGCCAGCAGCGACGGGACTAGCCGGGACAATGAGCAGTTCTTC,CASSDGTSRDNEQFF
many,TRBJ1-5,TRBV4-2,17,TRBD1,TGTGCCAGCAGCCGAGGGACAGCCGGAGTTGGCAATCAGCCCCAGCATTTT,CASSRGTAGVGNQPQHF
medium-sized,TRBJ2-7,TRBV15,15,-,TGTGCCACCAGCAGAGGGGTCGGGGACTCCTACGAGCAGTACTTC,CATSRGVGDSYEQYF
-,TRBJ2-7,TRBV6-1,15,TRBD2,TGTGCCAGCAGGTGCGGACTAGCGTGTTCCCACGAGCAGTACTTC,CASRCGLACSHEQYF
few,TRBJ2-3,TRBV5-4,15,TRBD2,TGTGCCAGCAGCTTGGGGGGGACTAGGGCAGATACGCAGTATTTT,CASSLGGTRADTQYF
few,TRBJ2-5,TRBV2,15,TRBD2,TGTGCCAGCAGTTCCGGGACTACCCTCCAAGAGACCCAGTACTTC,CASSSGTTLQETQYF
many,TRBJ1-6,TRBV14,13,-,TGTGCCAGCAGCCTCATACAGGTTTCACCCCTCCACTTT,CASSLIQVSPLHF
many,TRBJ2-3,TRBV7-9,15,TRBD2,TGTGCCAGCAGAAAAGCGGGAGGTCGTACAGATACGCAGTATTTT,CASRKAGGRTDTQYF
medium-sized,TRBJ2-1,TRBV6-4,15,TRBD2,TGTGCCAGCAGTGAGAGCGGGAGCTCCTACAATGAGCAGTTCTTC,CASSESGSSYNEQFF
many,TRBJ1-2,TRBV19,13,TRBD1,TGTGCCAGTAGTGACAGGGCGAGGGATGGCTACACCTTC,CASSDRARDGYTF
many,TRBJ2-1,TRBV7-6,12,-,TGTGCCAGCAGCTCGCGGATGCATGAGCAGTTCTTC,CASSSRMHEQFF
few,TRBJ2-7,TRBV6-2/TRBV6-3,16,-,TGTGCCAGCAGCGGGGCCACGCGTGGGCAGTGCTACGAGCAGTACTTC,CASSGATRGQCYEQYF
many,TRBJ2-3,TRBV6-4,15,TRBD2,TGTGCCAGCAGCAAGGTGGCGGGAGAGGGAGATACGCAGTATTTT,CASSKVAGEGDTQYF
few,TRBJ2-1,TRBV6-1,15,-,TGTGCCAGCAGTGAATACGGGGGTACCTACAATGAGCAGTTCTTC,CASSEYGGTYNEQFF
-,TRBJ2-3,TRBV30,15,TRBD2,TGTGCCTGGAGTTGTCTAGCGGATAGCACAGATACGCAGTATTTT,CAWSCLADSTDTQYF
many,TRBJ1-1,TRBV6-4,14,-,TGTGCCAGCAGTGACTCAGCAGAGGGGGATGAAGCTTTCTTT,CASSDSAEGDEAFF
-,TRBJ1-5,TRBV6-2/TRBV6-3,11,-,TGTGCCAGCAGTCACCAGGGGCCACAGCATTTT,CASSHQGPQHF
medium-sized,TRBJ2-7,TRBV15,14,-,TGTGCCACCAGCAGAGGGACGGACACCTACGAGCAGTACTTC,CATSRGTDTYEQYF
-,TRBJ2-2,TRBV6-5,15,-,TGTGCCAGCAGTTTGACATGGGGCAACACCGGGGATCTGTTTTTT,CASSLTWGNTGDLFF
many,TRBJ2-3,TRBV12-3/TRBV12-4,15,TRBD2,TGTGCCAGCAGTCCCGGGACTAGCGGCACAGATACGCAGTATTTT,CASSPGTSGTDTQYF
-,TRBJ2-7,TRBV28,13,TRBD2,TGTGCTATCAGGTTAGCGGGTAGCTACGAGCAGTACTTC,CAIRLAGSYEQYF
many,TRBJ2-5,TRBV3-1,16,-,TGTGCCAGCAGCCAAGAGCGGGCCGCTAGTCGTGAGACCCAGTACTTC,CASSQERAASRETQYF